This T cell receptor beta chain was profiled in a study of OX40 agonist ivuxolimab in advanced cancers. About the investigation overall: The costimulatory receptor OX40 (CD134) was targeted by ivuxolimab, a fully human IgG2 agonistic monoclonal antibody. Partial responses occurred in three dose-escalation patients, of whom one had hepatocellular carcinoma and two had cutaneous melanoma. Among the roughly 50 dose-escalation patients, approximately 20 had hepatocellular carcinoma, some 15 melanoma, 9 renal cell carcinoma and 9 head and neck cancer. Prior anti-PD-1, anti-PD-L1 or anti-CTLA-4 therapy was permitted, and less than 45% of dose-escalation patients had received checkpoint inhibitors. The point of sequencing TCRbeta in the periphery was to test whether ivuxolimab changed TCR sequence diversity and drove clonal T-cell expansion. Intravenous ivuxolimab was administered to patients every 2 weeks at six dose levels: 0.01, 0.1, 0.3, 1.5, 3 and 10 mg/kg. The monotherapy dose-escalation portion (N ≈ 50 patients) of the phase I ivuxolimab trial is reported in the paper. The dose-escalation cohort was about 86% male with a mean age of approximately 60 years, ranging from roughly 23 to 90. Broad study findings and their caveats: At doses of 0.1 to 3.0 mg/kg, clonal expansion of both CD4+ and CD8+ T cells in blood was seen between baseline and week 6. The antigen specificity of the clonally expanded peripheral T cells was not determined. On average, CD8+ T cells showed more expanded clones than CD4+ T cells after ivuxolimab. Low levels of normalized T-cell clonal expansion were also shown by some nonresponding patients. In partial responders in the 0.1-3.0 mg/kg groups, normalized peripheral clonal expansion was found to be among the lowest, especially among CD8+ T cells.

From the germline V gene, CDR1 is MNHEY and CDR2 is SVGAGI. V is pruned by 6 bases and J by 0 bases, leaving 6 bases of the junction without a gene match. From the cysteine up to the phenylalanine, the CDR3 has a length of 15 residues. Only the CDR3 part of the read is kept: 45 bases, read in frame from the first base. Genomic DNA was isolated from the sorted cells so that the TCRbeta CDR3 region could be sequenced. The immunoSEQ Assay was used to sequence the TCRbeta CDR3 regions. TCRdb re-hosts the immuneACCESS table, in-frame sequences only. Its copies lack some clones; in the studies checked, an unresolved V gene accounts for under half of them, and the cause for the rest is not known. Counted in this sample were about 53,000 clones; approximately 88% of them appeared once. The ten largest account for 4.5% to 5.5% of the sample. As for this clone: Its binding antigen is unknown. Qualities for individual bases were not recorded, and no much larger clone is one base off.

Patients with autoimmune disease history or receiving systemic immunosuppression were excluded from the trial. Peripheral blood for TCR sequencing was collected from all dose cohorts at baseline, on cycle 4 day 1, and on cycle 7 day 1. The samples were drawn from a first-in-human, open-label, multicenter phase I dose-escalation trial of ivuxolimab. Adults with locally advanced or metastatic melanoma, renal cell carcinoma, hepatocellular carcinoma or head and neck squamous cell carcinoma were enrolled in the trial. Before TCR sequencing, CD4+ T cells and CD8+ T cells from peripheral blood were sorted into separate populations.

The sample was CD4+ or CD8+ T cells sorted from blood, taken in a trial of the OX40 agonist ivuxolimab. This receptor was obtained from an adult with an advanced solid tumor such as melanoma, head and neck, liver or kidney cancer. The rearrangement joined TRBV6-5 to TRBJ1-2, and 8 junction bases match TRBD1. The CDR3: CASRDTGGANYGYTF. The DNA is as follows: TGTGCCAGCAGGGACACAGGGGGAGCTAACTATGGCTACACCTTC.